The sequence of this T cell receptor (beta chain) was determined in a study of T and B cells in COVID-19 patients. Study-wide context: Blood was sampled from COVID-19 patients who were either actively infected or recovered. Of 20 to 25 active-infection patients, 12 were critically ill with mechanical ventilation or extracorporeal membrane oxygenation. Whole-study findings and limits: The recovered cohort had roughly 2,200 exclusive TCR clusters, including about 31 low generation probability clusters. In COVID-19 patients, T cell receptor beta variable and joining gene use was reportedly strongly skewed.

About this clonotype itself: The antigen is undetermined.

The V and J ends lost 4 bases and 4 bases, in that order; junction bases with no gene match: 12. This CDR3 is built from 17 residues. From germline, CDR1 is SGHDN and CDR2 FVKESK. BIOMED2 TRB-A/B primer pools were used in multiplex TRB PCR. Via MiXCR, TCRdb re-called the multiplex PCR reads, giving one row per CDR3 protein. This table has thousands of distinct CDR3 sequences, 25% to 30% appearing once. Each TRB amplification used roughly 220-550 ng of genomic DNA from blood. Sequenced material: blood. The chain carries TRBV14 and TRBJ2-4; 8 bases are shared with TRBD2. The TCR comes from a human donor with active COVID-19. CDR3 bases: TGTGCCAGCAGCCCGGATTCGGGACTAGGCGTTAAAAACATTCAGTACTTC. Protein: CASSPDSGLGVKNIQYF.